This TCR beta chain stems from a study of T cell responses to AZD1222 COVID-19 vaccine. The germline CDR1 and CDR2 sequences are SGHTA and FQGTGA. The V end was cut by 5 bases, the J end by 1 base, with 14 bases between. The CDR3 sequence is 15 residues long. Data came from immunoSEQ multiplex PCR; TCRdb stores just in-frame clones and leaves some out. The sample lists some 130,000 clones, roughly 91% occurring once. This chain uses TRBV7-3 with TRBJ1-1; D ambiguous. This TCR came from an adult in good health. Sequencing used peripheral blood, obtained on day 0 of AZD1222 vaccination. CDR3 loop: CASSLRQDKNTEAFF. CDR3 bases: TGTGCCAGCAGCCTCCGACAAGATAAGAACACTGAAGCTTTCTTT.